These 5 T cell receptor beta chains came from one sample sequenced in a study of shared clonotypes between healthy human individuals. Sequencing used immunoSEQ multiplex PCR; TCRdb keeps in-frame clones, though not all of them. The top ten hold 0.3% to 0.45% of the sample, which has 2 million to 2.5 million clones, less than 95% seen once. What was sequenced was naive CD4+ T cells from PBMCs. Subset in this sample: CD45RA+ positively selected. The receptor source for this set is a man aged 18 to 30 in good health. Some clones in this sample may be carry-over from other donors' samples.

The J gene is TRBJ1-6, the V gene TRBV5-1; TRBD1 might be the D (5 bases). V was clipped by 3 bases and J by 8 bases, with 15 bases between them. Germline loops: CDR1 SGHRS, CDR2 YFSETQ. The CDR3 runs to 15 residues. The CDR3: CASSSSGLEYSPLHF. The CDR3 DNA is TGCGCCAGCAGCTCGTCGGGACTCGAGTATTCACCCCTCCACTTT.

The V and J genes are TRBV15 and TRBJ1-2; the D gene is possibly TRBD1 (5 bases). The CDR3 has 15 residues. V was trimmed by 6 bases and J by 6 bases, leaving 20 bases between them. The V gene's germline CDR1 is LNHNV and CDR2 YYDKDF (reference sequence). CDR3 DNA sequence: TGTGCCACCAGGGCCCGAGGAGGGGAAGGTGATGGCTACACCTTC. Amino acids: CATRARGGEGDGYTF. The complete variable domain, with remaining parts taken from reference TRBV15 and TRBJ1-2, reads DAMVIQNPRYQVTQFGKPVTLSCSQTLNHNVMYWYQQKSSQAPKLLFHYYDKDFNNEADTPDNFQSRRPNTSFCFLDIRSPGLGDTAMYLCATRARGGEGDGYTFGSGTRLTVV.

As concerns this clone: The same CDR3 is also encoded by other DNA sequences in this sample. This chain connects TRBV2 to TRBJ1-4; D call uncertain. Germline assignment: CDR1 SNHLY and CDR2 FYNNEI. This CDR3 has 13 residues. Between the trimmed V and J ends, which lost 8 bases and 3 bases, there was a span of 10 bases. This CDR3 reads CASGREANEKLFF. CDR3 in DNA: TGTGCCAGCGGGCGGGAGGCTAATGAAAAACTGTTTTTT.

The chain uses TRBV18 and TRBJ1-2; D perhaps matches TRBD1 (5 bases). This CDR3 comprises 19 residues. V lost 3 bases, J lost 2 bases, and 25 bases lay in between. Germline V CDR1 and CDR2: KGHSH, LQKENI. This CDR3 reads CASSPYPPPGAEINYGYTF. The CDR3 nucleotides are TGTGCCAGCTCACCCTACCCGCCCCCCGGGGCGGAGATAAACTATGGCTACACCTTC.

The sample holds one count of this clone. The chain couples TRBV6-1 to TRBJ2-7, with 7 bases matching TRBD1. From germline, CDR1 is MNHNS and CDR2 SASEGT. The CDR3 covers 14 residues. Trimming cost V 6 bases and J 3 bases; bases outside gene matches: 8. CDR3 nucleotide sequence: TGTGCCAGCAGCCAACAGGGGAGCTTCTACGAGCAGTACTTC. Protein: CASSQQGSFYEQYF.